This TCR beta chain was captured in a study of T cells after yellow fever vaccination. This clonotype was found a few times. The V gene's germline CDR1 is SGHTA and CDR2 FQGNSA. This CDR3 has 16 amino acids. The ends were cut back, 4 bases at V and 2 bases at J, with 17 bases in the middle. One entry per CDR3 protein results from TCRdb running MiXCR on the 5' RACE reads. The repertoire includes fewer than 650,000 distinct CDR3 sequences, 20% to 25% of them detected once, and around 16% sits in the top ten. The chain uses TRBV7-2 and TRBJ2-5; D is uncertain. The sequence was collected from a man aged 18 to 35 who received the YFV17D yellow fever vaccine. The source was PBMCs, collected roughly 20 days after the first yellow fever vaccination. CDR3 protein: CASSYSRVMSQETQYF. Here the CDR3 DNA reads TGTGCCAGCAGCTATTCCCGGGTTATGAGTCAAGAGACCCAGTACTTC. The variable domain in full, with the rest retrieved from reference TRBV7-2 and TRBJ2-5, is GAGVSQSPSNKVTEKGKDVELRCDPISGHTALYWYRQSLGQGLEFLIYFQGNSAPDKSGLPSDRFSAERTGGSVSTLTIQRTQQEDSAVYLCASSYSRVMSQETQYFGPGTRLLVL.